The clone carrying this T cell receptor beta chain was recorded at least ten times. What it binds is not known. The data were taken from a study of read filtering for tumor transcriptome and immune sequencing. Study in general: IR-seq gave about 3.5 to 11 million TCR reads per sample; RNA-seq gave roughly 75 to 1,300.

The germline V gene encodes CDR1 ENHRY and CDR2 SYGVKD. Trimming took 4 bases from V and 0 from J, leaving 10 bases between them. The CDR3 totals 15 residues. Notes on the study in general: RNA-seq captured clonotypes less deeply and reliably than IR-seq. Sorted CD138-negative bone marrow cells were not purified T cells.

This library used 300 to 450 ng RNA and molecular barcoded adaptors spanning alpha/delta and beta/gamma chains. TCRdb reprocessed the reads via MiXCR and lists one record per CDR3 protein. The sample has about 130,000 distinct CDR3 sequences; 13% are singletons. The source material was a population of CD138-negative cells sorted from bone marrow. The chain joins TRBV10-3 to TRBJ1-3; D is undetermined. The clonotype comes from a donor over 35 with multiple myeloma. The CDR3 DNA is TGTGCCATCAGTGCCCACGGAGCCTCTGGAAACACCATATATTTT. Protein product: CAISAHGASGNTIYF.